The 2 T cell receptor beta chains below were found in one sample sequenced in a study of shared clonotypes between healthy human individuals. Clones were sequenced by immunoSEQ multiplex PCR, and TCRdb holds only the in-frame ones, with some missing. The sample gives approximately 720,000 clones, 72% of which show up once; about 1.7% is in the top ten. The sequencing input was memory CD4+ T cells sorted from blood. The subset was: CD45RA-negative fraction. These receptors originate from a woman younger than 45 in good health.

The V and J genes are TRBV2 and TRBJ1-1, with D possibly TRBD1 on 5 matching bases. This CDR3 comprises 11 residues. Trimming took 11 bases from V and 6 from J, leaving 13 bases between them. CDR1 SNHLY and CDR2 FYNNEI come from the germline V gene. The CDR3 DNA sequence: TGTGCCTTCCCCCGGGGACCTGAAGCTTTCTTT. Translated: CAFPRGPEAFF.

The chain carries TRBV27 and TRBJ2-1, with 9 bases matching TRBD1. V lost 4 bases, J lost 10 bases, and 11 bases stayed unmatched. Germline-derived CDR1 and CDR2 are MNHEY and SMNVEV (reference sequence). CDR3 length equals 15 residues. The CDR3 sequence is CASSSSGTGYTEQFF. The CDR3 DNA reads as TGTGCCAGCAGTTCCTCGGGGACAGGGTATACCGAGCAGTTCTTC.